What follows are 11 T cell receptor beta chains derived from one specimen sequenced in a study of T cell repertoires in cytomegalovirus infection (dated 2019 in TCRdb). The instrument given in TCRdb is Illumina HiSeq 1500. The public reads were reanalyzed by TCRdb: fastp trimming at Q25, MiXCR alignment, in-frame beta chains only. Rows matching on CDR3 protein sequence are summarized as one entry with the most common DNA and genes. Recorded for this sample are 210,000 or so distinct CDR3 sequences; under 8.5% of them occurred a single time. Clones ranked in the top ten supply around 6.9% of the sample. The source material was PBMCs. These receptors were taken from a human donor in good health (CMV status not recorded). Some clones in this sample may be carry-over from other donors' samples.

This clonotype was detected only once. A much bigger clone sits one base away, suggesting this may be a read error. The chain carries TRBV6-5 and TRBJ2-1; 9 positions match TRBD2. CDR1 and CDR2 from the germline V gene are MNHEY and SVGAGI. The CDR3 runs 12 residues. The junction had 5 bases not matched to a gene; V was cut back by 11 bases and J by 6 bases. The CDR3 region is CAAGTSFNEQFF. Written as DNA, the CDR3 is TGTGCCGCCGGGACTAGCTTCAATGAGCAGTTCTTC.

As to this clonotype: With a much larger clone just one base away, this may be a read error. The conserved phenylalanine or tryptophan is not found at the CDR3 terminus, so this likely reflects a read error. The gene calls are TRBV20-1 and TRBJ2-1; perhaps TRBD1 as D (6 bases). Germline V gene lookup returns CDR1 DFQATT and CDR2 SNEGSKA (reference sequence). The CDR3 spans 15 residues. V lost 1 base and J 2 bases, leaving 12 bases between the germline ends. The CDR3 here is CSARGARGPYNEQFL. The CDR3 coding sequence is TGCAGTGCTAGAGGAGCCAGGGGACCCTACAATGAGCAGTTCCTC.

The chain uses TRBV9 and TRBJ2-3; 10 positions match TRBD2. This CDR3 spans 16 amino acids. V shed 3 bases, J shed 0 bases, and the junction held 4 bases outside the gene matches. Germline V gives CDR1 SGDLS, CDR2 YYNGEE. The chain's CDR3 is CASSAAAGGSTDTQYF. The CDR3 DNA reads TGTGCCAGCAGCGCCGCAGCGGGGGGGAGCACAGATACGCAGTATTTT.

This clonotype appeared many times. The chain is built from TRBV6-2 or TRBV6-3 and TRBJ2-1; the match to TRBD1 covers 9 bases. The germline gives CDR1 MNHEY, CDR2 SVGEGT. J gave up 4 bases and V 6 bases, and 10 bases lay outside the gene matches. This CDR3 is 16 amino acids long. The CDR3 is CASSRSGTGYYNEQFF. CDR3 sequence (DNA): TGTGCCAGCAGCCGGAGCGGGACAGGGTATTACAATGAGCAGTTCTTC.

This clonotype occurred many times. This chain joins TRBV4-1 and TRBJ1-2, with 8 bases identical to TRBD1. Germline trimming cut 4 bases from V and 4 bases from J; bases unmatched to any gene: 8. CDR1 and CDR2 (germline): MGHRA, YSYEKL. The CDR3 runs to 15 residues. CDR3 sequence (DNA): TGCGCCAGCAGCCCTGGACAGGGACTGAGCTATGGCTACACCTTC. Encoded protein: CASSPGQGLSYGYTF.

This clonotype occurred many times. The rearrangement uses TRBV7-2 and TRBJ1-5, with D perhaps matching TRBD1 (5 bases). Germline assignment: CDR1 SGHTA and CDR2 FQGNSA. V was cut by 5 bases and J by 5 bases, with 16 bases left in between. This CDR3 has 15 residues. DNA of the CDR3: TGTGCCAGCAGCCCTGGGGGAGGGCTCCATCAGCCCCAGCATTTT. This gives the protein CASSPGGGLHQPQHF.

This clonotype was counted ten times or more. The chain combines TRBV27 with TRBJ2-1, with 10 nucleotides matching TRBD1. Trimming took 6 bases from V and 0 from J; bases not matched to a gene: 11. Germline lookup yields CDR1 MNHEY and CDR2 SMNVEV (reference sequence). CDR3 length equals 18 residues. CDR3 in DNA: TGTGCCAGCAGAATTGACAGGGGGCTCTCCTACTCCTACAATGAGCAGTTCTTC. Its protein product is CASRIDRGLSYSYNEQFF.

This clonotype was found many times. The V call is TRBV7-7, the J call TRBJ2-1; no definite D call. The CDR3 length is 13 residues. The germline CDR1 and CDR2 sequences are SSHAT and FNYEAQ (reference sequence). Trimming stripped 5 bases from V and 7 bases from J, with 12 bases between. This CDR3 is CASSAPPSNEQFF. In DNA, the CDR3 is TGTGCCAGCAGCGCTCCTCCTTCTAATGAGCAGTTCTTC.

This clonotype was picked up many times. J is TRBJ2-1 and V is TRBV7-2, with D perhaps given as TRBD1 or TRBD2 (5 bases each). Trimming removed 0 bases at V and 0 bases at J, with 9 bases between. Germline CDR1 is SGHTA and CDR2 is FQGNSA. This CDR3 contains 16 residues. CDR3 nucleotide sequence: TGTGCCAGCAGCTTAGCGGCAGGGAGCTCCTACAATGAGCAGTTCTTC. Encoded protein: CASSLAAGSSYNEQFF. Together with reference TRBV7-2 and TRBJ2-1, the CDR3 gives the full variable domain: GAGVSQSPSNKVTEKGKDVELRCDPISGHTALYWYRQSLGQGLEFLIYFQGNSAPDKSGLPSDRFSAERTGGSVSTLTIQRTQQEDSAVYLCASSLAAGSSYNEQFFGPGTRLTVL.

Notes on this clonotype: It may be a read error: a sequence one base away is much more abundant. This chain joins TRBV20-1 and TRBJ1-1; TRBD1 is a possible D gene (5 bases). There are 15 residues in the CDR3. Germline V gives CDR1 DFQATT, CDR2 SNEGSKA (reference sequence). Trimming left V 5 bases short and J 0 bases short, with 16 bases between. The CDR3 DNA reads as TGCAGTGCTTCCCCAGGGAACTTGATGAACACTGAAGCTTTCTTT. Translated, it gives CSASPGNLMNTEAFF.

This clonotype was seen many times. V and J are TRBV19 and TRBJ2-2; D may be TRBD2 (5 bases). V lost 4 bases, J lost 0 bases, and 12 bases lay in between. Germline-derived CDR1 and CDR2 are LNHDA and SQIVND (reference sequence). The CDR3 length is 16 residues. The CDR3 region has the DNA TGTGCCAGTAGTAGGGGAGCAGGCGCGAACACCGGGGAGCTGTTTTTT. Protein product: CASSRGAGANTGELFF.